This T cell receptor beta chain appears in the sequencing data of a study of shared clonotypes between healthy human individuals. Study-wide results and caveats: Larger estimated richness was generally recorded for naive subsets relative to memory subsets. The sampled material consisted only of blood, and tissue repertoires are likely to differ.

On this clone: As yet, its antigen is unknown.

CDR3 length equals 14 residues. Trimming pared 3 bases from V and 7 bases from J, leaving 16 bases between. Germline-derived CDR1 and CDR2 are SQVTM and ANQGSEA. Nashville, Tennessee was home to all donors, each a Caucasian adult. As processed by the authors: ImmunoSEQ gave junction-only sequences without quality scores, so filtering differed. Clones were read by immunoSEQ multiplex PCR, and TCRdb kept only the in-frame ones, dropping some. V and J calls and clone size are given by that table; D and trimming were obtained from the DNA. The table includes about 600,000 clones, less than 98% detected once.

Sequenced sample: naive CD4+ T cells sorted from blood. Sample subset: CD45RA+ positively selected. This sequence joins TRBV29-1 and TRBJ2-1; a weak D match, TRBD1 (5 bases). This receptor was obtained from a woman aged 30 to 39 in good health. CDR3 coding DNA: TGCAGCGTTGATGGGGCAGGTGGCCTTAATGAGCAGTTCTTC. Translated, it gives CSVDGAGGLNEQFF.